The present TCR beta chain was sequenced within a study of shared clonotypes between healthy human individuals. As handled by the study authors: Junction-only sequences produced by ImmunoSEQ had no quality scores, so filtering differed. Libraries were prepared by immunoSEQ multiplex PCR; TCRdb keeps only in-frame clonotypes and omits some of them. V, J and clone size are taken as reported in that table, and D and trimming were inferred from the DNA itself. Seen here are nearly 600,000 clones, roughly 95% observed once, and the top ten hold 0.11%. Turning to this clone: What it binds is not known. Within the sample, other DNA sequences also encode this same CDR3.

General study results and limits: Blood alone was sampled, and tissue repertoires likely differ.

Naive CD8 cells, CD45RO-negative and positively selected for CCR7, excluded terminally differentiated effector memory CD45RA+ cells. Trimming shortened V by 0 bases and J by 0 bases, and 8 bases separated the two germline ends. The CDR3 spans 15 residues. CDR1 and CDR2 from the germline V gene are SGHDT and YYEEEE. The clonotype comes from a woman in her 30s in good health. The rearrangement joins TRBV5-6 to TRBJ2-3; D is ambiguous. Sequencing used naive CD8+ T cells sorted from blood. CDR3 DNA: TGTGCCAGCAGCTTGGTGGGTACTAGCACAGATACGCAGTATTTT. Translated: CASSLVGTSTDTQYF.